A selection of T cell receptor beta chains follows, all from one sample in a study of T cells of healthy individuals. TCRdb re-called the 5' RACE reads with MiXCR, one entry per CDR3 protein. The sample has about 57,000 distinct CDR3 sequences, 15% to 20% seen once. Source of these receptors: a human donor in good health. The CDR3 runs from the conserved cysteine through the conserved F or W.

v_gene	j_gene	CDR3aa
TRBV7-2	TRBJ2-7	CASSPSTGRNEQYF
TRBV28	TRBJ1-1	CASSLFYTEAFF
TRBV4-1	TRBJ1-5	CASSQVQILGNQPQHF
TRBV2	TRBJ1-5	CASGNPEVGQPQHF
TRBV5-1	TRBJ2-1	CASSPGGGRIGQFF
TRBV29-1	TRBJ2-1	CSVEDPGTSGADNEQFF
TRBV10-1	TRBJ1-2	CASSESRHPSDYGYTF
TRBV5-1	TRBJ2-1	CASRSTVAGSYNEQFF
TRBV6-5	TRBJ2-6	CASSYAWGQAGGANVLTF
TRBV12-3/TRBV12-4	TRBJ2-2	CASSSQQTGELFF
TRBV4-1	TRBJ1-6	CASSQAPGRISPLHF
TRBV7-9	TRBJ2-6	CASSPRQTGANVLTF
TRBV27	TRBJ1-5	CASSPWGNQPQHF
TRBV5-1	TRBJ1-4	CASSSSGTGGRSEKLFF
TRBV7-9	TRBJ2-2	CASSYSIAGELFF
TRBV24-1	TRBJ2-5	CATSDPVGAGETQYF
TRBV29-1	TRBJ2-3	CSVEAGHFSADTQYF
TRBV25-1	TRBJ1-5	CASSEYPSNQPQHF
TRBV2	TRBJ1-6	CASSGDRFFNSPLHF
TRBV4-1	TRBJ1-6	CASSQGRQRSYNSPLHF
TRBV7-4	TRBJ2-7	CASSLEGKSYEQYF
TRBV30	TRBJ2-1	CAWNTYNEQFF
TRBV9	TRBJ2-2	CASSPLPRDYHTGELFF
TRBV6-2/TRBV6-3	TRBJ2-2	CASSSGQGRTGELFF
TRBV6-4	TRBJ2-3	CASSRSVADTQYF
TRBV7-2	TRBJ2-1	CASSQPPGQVTYGQFF
TRBV20-1	TRBJ2-3	CSASPSASKRDTQYF
TRBV5-1	TRBJ2-7	CASSLDGTGSYEQYF
TRBV3-1	TRBJ2-1	CASSQTGSTYNEQFF
TRBV6-5	TRBJ2-1	CASSYQQAENYNEQFF
TRBV7-8	TRBJ1-1	CASSLDSMTYTEAFF
TRBV20-1	TRBJ2-3	CSAPPLLADLTDTQYF
TRBV2	TRBJ1-6	CASSEMWNSPLHF
TRBV7-9	TRBJ1-1	CASRTVNTEAFF
TRBV27	TRBJ2-7	CASSPESPIEQYF
TRBV27	TRBJ1-5	CASSLFGSNQPQHF
TRBV20-1	TRBJ1-1	CSARGGGADTEAFF
TRBV7-2	TRBJ2-1	CASSSRTSGSYNEQFF
TRBV2	TRBJ2-5	CASRLLETQYF
TRBV9	TRBJ1-2	CASGIDEGGVQGNGYNF
TRBV5-1	TRBJ2-7	CASSLNGQMRHEQYF
TRBV9	TRBJ2-3	CASSARRAGDRDTQYF
TRBV29-1	TRBJ2-3	CSVPLLAGHTDTQYF